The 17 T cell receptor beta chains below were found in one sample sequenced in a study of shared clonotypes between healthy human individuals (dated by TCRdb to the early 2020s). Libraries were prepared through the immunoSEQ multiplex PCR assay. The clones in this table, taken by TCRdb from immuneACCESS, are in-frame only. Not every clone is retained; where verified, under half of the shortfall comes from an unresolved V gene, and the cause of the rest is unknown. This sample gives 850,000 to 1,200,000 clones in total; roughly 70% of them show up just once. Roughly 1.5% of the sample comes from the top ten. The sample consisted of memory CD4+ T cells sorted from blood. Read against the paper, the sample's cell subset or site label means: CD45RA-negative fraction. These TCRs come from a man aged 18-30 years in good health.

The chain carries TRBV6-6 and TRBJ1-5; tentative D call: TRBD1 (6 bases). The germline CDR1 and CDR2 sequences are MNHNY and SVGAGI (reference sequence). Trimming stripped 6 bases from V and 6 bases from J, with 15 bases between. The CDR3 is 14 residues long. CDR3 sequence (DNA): TGTGCCAGCAGCACCACGACAGGTTCTCAGCCCCAGCATTTT. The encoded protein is CASSTTTGSQPQHF.

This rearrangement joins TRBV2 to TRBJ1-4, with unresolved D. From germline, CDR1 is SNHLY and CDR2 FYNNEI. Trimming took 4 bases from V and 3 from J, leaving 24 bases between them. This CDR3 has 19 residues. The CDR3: CASSVPSGREGVANEKLFF. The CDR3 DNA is TGTGCCAGCAGTGTTCCATCAGGCAGAGAGGGAGTAGCTAATGAAAAACTGTTTTTT.

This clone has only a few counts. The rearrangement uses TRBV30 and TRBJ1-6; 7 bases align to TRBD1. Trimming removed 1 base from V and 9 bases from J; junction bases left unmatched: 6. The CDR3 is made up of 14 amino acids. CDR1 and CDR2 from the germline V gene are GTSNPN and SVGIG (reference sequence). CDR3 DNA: TGTGCCTGGAGTGAGGTGACAGGGACTTCACCCCTCCACTTT. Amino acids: CAWSEVTGTSPLHF.

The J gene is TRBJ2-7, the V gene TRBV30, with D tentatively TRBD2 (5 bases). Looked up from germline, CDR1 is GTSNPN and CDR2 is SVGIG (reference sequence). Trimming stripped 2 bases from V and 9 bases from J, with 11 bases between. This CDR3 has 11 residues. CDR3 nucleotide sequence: TGTGCCTGGAGTAACCGGGGTGTGCAGTACTTC. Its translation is CAWSNRGVQYF.

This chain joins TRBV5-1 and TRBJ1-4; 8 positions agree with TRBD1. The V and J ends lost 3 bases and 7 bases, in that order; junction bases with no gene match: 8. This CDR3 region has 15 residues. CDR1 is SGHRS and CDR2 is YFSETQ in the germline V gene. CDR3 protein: CASSSWTGLGEKLFF. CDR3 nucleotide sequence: TGCGCCAGCAGCTCCTGGACAGGGTTGGGTGAAAAACTGTTTTTT.

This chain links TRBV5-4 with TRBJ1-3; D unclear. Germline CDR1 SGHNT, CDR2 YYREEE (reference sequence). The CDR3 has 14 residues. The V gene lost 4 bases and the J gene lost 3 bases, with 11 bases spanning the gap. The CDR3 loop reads CASSDLGLGNTIYF. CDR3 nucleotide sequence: TGTGCCAGCAGCGATTTAGGACTTGGAAACACCATATATTTT.

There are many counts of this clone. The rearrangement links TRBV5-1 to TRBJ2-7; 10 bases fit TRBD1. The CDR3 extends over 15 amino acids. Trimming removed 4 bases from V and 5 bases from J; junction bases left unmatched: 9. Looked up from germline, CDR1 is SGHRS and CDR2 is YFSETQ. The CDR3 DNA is TGCGCCAGCAGCAGACAGGGGGCAAATTCGGACGAGCAGTACTTC. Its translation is CASSRQGANSDEQYF.

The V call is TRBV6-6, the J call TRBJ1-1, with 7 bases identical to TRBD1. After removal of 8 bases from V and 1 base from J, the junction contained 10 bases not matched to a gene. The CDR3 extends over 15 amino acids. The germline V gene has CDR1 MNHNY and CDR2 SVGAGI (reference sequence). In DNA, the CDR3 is TGTGCCAGCGGGACAGTCGAAGTATCGAACACTGAAGCTTTCTTT. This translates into CASGTVEVSNTEAFF.

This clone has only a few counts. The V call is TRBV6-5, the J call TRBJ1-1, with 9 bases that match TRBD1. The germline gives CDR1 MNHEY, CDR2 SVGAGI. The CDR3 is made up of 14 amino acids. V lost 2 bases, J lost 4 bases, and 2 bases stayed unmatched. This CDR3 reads CASSYETGGTEAFF. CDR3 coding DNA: TGTGCCAGCAGTTACGAGACAGGGGGCACTGAAGCTTTCTTT.

Here the CDR3 DNA reads TGTGCCAGTAGTATTATGAGTACAGGGGGCAATTCACCCCTCCACTTT. Encoded protein: CASSIMSTGGNSPLHF. V and J are TRBV19 and TRBJ1-6, with 9 positions matching TRBD1. The V gene end was trimmed by 3 bases and the J gene end by 7 bases; junction bases not matched to a gene: 7. There are 16 residues in the CDR3. CDR1 LNHDA and CDR2 SQIVND come from the germline V gene (reference sequence).

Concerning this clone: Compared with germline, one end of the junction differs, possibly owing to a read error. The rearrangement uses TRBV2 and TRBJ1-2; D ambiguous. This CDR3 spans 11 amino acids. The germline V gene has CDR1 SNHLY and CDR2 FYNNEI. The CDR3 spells CASRVDPAQPF. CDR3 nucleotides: TGTGCCAGCAGAGTGGATCCGGCACAGCCCTTC. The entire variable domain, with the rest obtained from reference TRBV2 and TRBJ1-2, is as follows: EPEVTQTPSHQVTQMGQEVILRCVPISNHLYFYWYRQILGQKVEFLVSFYNNEISEKSEIFDDQFSVERPDGSNFTLKIRSTKLEDSAMYFCASRVDPAQPFGSGTRLTVV.

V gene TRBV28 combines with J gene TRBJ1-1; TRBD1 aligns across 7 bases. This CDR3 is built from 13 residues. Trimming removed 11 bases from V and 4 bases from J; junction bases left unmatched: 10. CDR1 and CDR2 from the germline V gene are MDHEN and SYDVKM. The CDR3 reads CAVGPGGSTEAFF. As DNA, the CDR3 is TGTGCCGTGGGGCCAGGGGGGTCCACTGAAGCTTTCTTT.

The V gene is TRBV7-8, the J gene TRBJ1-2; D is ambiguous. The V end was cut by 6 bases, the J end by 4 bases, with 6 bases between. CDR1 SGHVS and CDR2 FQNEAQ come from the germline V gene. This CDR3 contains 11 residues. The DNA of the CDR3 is TGTGCCAGCAGTGGCCTCTATGGCTACACCTTC. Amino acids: CASSGLYGYTF.

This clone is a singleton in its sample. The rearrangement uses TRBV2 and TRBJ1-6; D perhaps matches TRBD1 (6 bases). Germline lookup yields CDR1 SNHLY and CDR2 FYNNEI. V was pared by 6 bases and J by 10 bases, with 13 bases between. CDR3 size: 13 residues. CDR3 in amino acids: CASREGGSSPLHF. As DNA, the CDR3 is TGTGCCAGCAGGGAGGGGGGTAGCTCACCCCTCCACTTT.

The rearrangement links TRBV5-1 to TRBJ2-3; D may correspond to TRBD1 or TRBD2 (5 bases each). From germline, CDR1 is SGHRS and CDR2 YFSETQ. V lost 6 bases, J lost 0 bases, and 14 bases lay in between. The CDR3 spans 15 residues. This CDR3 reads CASIRTGQSTDTQYF. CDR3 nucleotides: TGCGCCAGCATCCGAACGGGGCAGAGCACAGATACGCAGTATTTT.

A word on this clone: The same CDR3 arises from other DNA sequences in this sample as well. The CDR3: CAISSGGNYEQYF. CDR3 nucleotide sequence: TGTGCCATCAGCTCGGGGGGGAATTACGAGCAGTACTTC. The chain combines TRBV10-3 with TRBJ2-7, with 8 positions matching TRBD2. The CDR3 consists of 13 residues. Trimming at V came to 6 bases and at J to 4 bases, leaving 5 bases not matched to a gene. The germline gives CDR1 ENHRY, CDR2 SYGVKD.

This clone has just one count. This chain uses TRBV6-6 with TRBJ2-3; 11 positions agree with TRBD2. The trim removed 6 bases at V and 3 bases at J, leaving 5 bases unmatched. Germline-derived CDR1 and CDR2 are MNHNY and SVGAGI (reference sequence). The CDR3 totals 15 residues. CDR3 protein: CASRIAGGGTDTQYF. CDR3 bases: TGTGCCAGCAGAATAGCGGGAGGGGGAACAGATACGCAGTATTTT.